This TCR beta chain appears in the sequencing data of a study of cytomegalovirus exposure and HLA in healthy donors. The trim removed 8 bases at V and 2 bases at J, leaving 5 bases unmatched. The CDR3 runs to 13 residues. Germline V lookup: CDR1 MNHNS, CDR2 SASEGT. Measured with immunoSEQ multiplex PCR; TCRdb has only the in-frame clones, and not every one. The table lists more than 200,000 clones, less than 90% of them singletons, with around 11% in the top ten. Study results and limitations: Reported results showed that the classifier diagnosed cytomegalovirus status with high specificity and sensitivity. Under in vitro conditions, three CMV-associated chains were confirmed as specific for CMV antigens.

As to this clone: Its target is not known.

This TCR was sampled from a young man in good health and CMV-seropositive. The chain recombines TRBV6-1 with TRBJ2-5; 7 bases map to TRBD1. Specimen: PBMCs. The DNA of the CDR3 is TGTGCCAGCCGTAGGGACAGACAAGAGACCCAGTACTTC. Its protein product is CASRRDRQETQYF.